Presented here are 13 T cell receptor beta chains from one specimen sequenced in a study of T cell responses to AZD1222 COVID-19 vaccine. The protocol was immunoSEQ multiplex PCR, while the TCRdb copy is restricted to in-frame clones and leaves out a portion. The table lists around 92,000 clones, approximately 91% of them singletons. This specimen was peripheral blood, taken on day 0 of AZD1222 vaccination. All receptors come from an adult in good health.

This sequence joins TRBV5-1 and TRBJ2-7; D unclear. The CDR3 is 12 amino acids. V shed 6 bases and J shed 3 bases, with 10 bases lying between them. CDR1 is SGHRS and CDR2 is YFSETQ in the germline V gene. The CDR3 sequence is CASNLNDYEQYF. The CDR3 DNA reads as TGCGCCAGCAACTTAAATGACTACGAGCAGTACTTC.

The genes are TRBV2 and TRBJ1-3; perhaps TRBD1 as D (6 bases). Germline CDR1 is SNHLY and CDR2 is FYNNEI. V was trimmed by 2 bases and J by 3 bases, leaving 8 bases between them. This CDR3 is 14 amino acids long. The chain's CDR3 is CASSERGLGNTIYF. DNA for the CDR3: TGTGCCAGCAGTGAACGGGGGCTTGGAAACACCATATATTTT.

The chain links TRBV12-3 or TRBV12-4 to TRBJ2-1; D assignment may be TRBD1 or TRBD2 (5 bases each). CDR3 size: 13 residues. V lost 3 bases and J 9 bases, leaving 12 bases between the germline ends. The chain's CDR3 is CASSFARAGEQFF. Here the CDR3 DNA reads TGTGCCAGCAGTTTCGCCAGGGCGGGTGAGCAGTTCTTC.

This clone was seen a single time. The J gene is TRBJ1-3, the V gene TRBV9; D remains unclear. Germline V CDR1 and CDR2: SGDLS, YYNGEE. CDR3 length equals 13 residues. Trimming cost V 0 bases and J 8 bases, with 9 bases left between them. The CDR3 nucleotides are TGTGCCAGCAGCGTAGGGGTGAAGGACACCATATATTTT. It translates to CASSVGVKDTIYF.

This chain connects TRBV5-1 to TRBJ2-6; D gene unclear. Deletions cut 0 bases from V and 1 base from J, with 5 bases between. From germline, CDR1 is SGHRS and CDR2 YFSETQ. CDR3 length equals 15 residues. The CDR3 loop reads CASSLEQSGANVLTF. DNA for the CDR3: TGCGCCAGCAGCTTGGAACAATCTGGGGCCAACGTCCTGACTTTC.

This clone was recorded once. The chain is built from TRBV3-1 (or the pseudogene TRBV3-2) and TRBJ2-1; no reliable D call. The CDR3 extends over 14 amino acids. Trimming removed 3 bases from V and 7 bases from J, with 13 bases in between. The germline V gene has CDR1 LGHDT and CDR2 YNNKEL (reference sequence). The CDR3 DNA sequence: TGTGCCAGCAGCCATGGCAGATTCGCAAATGAGCAGTTCTTC. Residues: CASSHGRFANEQFF.

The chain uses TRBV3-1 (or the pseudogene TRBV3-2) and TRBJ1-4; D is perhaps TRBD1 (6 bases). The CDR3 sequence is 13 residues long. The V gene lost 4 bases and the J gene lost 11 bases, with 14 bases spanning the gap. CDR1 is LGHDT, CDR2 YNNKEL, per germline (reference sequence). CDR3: CASSPPGGGKLFF. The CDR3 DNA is TGTGCCAGCAGCCCCCCCGGCGGGGGCAAACTGTTTTTT.

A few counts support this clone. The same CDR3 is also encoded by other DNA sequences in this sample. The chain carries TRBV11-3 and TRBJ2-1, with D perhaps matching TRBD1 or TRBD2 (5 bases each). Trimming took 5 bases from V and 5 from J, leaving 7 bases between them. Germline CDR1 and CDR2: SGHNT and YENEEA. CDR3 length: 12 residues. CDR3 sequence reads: CASSPGHNEQFF. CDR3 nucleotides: TGTGCCAGCAGCCCGGGACACAATGAGCAGTTCTTC.

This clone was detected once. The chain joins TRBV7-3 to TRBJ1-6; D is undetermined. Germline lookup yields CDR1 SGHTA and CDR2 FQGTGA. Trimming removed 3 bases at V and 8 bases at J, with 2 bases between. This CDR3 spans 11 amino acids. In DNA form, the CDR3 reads TGTGCCAGCAGCTTTTATTCACCCCTCCACTTT. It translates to CASSFYSPLHF. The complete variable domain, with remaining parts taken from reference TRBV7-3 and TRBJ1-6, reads GAGVSQTPSNKVTEKGKYVELRCDPISGHTALYWYRQSLGQGPEFLIYFQGTGAADDSGLPNDRFFAVRPEGSVSTLKIQRTERGDSAVYLCASSFYSPLHFGNGTRLTVT.

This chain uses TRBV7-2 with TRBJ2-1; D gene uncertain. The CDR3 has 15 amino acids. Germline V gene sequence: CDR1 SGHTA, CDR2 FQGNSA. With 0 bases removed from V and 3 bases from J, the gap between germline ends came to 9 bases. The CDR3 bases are TGTGCCAGCAGCTTAGCGCGCCGCGGCTACAATGAGCAGTTCTTC. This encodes CASSLARRGYNEQFF. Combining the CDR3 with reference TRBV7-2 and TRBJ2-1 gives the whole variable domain GAGVSQSPSNKVTEKGKDVELRCDPISGHTALYWYRQSLGQGLEFLIYFQGNSAPDKSGLPSDRFSAERTGGSVSTLTIQRTQQEDSAVYLCASSLARRGYNEQFFGPGTRLTVL.

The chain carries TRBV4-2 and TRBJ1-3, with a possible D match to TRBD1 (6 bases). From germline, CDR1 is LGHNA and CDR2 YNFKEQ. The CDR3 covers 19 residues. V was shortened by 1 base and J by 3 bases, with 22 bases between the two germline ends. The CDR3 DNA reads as TGTGCCAGCAGCCAAGTAGGGGGGTGGAGATCTATAGGTGGAAACACCATATATTTT. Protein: CASSQVGGWRSIGGNTIYF.

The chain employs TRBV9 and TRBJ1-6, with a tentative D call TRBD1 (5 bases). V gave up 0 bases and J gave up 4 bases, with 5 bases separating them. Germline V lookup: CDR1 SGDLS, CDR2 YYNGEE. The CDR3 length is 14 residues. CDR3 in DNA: TGTGCCAGCAGCGTAGGACAGTATAATTCACCCCTCCACTTT. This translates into CASSVGQYNSPLHF.

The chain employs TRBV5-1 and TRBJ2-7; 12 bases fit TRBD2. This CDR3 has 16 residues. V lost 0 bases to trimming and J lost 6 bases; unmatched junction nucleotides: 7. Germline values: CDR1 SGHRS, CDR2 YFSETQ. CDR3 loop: CASSLVASGGDGEQYF. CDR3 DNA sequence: TGCGCCAGCAGCTTGGTTGCTAGCGGGGGGGATGGCGAGCAGTACTTC.